This T cell receptor beta chain stems from a study of CD8 T cells in ankylosing spondylitis (dated by TCRdb to about 2017). Notes on the research overall: T cell receptor beta repertoires were profiled in healthy donors and ankylosing spondylitis patients so that disease-linked TCR variants could be found. Peripheral blood samples were taken, and synovial fluid was additionally collected from ankylosing spondylitis patients. The full study cohort was made up of about 24 ankylosing spondylitis patients and around 100 healthy donors.

The sequencing machine was an Illumina HiSeq 2500. Quantitative 5'-RACE with molecular barcodes was used to prepare TCR beta libraries. The study's own analysis went as follows. To identify disease-linked TCR variants, a new computational method was used, one built on a probabilistic model of VDJ rearrangement. Through fastp at Q25 and MiXCR, TCRdb rebuilt clones from the public reads, retaining in-frame beta chains. All rows with the same CDR3 protein become a single entry with the most common DNA and genes. The authors' filters were not applied to this entry. The sample yields some 130,000 distinct CDR3 sequences; about 13% were counted once. About 3% of the sample rests with the top ten. Relative to germline, V is missing 2 bases and J is missing 2 bases, with 6 bases of the junction outside any gene match. CDR1 SEHNR and CDR2 FQNEAQ are derived from the germline V gene (reference sequence). Including the terminal cysteine and phenylalanine, the CDR3 comprises 15 residues. The read is trimmed to its CDR3 DNA, 45 bases read in frame from base 1.

The full study reports these points: The disease-linked clones were reported as significantly enriched in matched synovial fluid samples from ankylosing spondylitis patients. A CD8+ phenotype was shown by the disease-linked clones, which were found at relatively low frequencies in peripheral blood. A TCR beta motif made up of several highly homologous amino acid variants appeared to be characteristic of blood from ankylosing spondylitis patients. Some of the motif variants had been reported before in the synovial fluid and blood of reactive arthritis patients, a finding that suggests common disease-initiation mechanisms.

This clonotype has just a few counts. No antigen is known for it. The sample holds no much larger clone one base away, and base qualities are not on file. The clonotype comes from a female donor with ankylosing spondylitis or in good health (not recorded which). The sequenced sample was blood, either unsorted or a sorted T cell fraction (not recorded which). The chain joins TRBV7-9 to TRBJ2-7; 7 central nucleotides agree with TRBD1. The CDR3 region reads CASSLIGQAAYEQYF. The base sequence is TGTGCCAGCAGCTTAATAGGACAGGCGGCCTACGAGCAGTACTTC. With all but the CDR3 taken from the reference TRBV7-9 and TRBJ2-7 genes, the full variable domain is: DTGVSQNPRHKITKRGQNVTFRCDPISEHNRLYWYRQTLGQGPEFLTYFQNEAQLEKSRLLSDRFSAERPKGSFSTLEIQRTEQGDSAMYLCASSLIGQAAYEQYFGPGTRLTVT.